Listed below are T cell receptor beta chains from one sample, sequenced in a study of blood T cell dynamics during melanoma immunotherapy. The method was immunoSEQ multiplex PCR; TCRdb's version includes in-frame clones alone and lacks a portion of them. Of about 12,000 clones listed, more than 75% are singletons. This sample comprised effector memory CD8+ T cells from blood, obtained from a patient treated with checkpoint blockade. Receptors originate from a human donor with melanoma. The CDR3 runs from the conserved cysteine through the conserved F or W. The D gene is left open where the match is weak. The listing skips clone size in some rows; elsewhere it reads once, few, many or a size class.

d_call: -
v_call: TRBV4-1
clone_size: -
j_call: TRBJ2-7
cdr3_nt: TGCGCCAGCAGCCAAGTCCCGGGAGCCTACGAGCAGTACTTC
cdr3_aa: CASSQVPGAYEQYF

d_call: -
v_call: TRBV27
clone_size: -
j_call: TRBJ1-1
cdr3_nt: TGTGCCAGCAGTTTTCTCGACAGTGAAGCTTTCTTT
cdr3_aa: CASSFLDSEAFF

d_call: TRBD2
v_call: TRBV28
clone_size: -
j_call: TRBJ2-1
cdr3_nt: TGTGCCAGCAGTTTGGGACTAGCGGGAGGGCGCAGCTCCTACAATGAGCAGTTCTTC
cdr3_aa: CASSLGLAGGRSSYNEQFF

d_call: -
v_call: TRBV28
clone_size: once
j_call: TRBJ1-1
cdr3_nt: TGTGCCAGCAATATAGACAGGCCGAGGACTGAAGCTTTCTTT
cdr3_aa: CASNIDRPRTEAFF

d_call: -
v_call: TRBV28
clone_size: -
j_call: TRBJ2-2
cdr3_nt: TGTGCCAGCAGTTTATTGGGGGGCTTGGGCACCGGGGAGCTGTTTTTT
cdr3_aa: CASSLLGGLGTGELFF

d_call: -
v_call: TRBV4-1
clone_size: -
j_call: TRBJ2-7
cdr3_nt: TGCGCCAGCAGCCAAAGATCGGGGTACGAGCAGTACTTC
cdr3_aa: CASSQRSGYEQYF

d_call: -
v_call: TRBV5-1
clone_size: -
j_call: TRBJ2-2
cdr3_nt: TGCGCCAGCAGCTTCAACACCGGGGAGCTGTTTTTT
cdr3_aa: CASSFNTGELFF

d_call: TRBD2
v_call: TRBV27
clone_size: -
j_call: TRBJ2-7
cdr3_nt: TGTGCCAGCAGTCTAACTAGCGGGAGGGGATACTACGAGCAGTACTTC
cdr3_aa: CASSLTSGRGYYEQYF

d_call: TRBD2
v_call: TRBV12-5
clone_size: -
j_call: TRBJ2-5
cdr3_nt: TGTGCTAGTGCCATACTAGCGGGAGAAAGACGGGGACGCCAAGAGACCCAGTACTTC
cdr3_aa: CASAILAGERRGRQETQYF

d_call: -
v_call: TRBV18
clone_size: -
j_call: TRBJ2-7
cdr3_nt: TGTGCCAGCTCACATCGCGATTCATACGAGCAGTACTTC
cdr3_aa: CASSHRDSYEQYF

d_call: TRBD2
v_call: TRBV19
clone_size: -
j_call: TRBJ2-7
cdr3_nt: TGTGCCAGTACAGCGGGAGTTGAGTACGAGCAGTACTTC
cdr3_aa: CASTAGVEYEQYF

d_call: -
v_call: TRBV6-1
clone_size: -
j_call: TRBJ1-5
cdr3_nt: TGTGCCAGCAGTGACTGGCTGAGGTTGCCCCAGCATTTT
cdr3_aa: CASSDWLRLPQHF

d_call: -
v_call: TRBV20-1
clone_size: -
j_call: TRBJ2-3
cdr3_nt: TGCAGTGCTGAGGAGTCGCAGTATTTT
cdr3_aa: CSAEESQYF

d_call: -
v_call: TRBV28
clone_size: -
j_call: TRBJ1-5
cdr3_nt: TGTGCCAGCAGTTTAATGGCCATAAACCATCAGCCCCAGCATTTT
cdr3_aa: CASSLMAINHQPQHF

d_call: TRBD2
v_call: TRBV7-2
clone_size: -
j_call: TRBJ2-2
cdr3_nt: TGTGCCAGCAGCTTAAACCTAGCGGTTAACACCGGGGAGCTGTTTTTT
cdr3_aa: CASSLNLAVNTGELFF

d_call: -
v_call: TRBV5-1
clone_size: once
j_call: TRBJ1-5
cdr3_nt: TGCGCCAGCAGCCTCCGGTTCTTAAGTCGCAATCAGCCCCAGCATTTT
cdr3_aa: CASSLRFLSRNQPQHF

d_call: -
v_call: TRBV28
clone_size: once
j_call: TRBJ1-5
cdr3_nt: TGTGCCAGCAGTTTAACCGGGGTAGGTCAGCCCCAGCATTTT
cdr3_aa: CASSLTGVGQPQHF

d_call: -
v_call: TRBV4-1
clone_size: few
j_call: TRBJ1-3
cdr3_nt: TGCGCCAGCAGCCAAGATGGGATCTCTGGAAACACCATATATTTT
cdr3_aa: CASSQDGISGNTIYF

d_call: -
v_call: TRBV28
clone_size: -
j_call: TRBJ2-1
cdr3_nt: TGTGCCAGCAGTCCGGGGGTCAATGGTAATGAGCAGTTCTTC
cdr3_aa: CASSPGVNGNEQFF

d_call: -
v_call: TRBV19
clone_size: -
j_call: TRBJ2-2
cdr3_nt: TGTGCCAGTATGAACGTGCCCGGGGAGCTGTTTTTT
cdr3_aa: CASMNVPGELFF

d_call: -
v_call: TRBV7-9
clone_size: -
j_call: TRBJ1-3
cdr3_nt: TGTGCCAGCAGTCCAGACGGCCACTCTGGAAACACCATATATTTT
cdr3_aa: CASSPDGHSGNTIYF

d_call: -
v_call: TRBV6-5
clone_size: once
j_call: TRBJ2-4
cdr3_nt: TGTGCCAGCAGCCCCCGAGACGGAGAAAACATTCAGTACTTC
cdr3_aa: CASSPRDGENIQYF

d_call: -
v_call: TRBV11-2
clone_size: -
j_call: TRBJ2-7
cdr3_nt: TGTGCCAGCAGCTTGGGGGGCCTGGACGAGCAGTACTTC
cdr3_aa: CASSLGGLDEQYF

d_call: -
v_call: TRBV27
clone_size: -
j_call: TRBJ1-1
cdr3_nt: TGTGCCAGCTCCCTGTGGCTGAACACTGAAGCTTTCTTT
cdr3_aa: CASSLWLNTEAFF

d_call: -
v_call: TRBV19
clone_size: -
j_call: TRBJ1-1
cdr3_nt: TGTGCCAGTAGTATAGAGGGGGGCTTTAACACTGAAGCTTTCTTT
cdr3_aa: CASSIEGGFNTEAFF

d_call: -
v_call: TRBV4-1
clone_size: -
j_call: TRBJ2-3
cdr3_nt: TGCGCCAGCAGCCAAGTGGAATACGCGGATACGCAGTATTTT
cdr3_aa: CASSQVEYADTQYF

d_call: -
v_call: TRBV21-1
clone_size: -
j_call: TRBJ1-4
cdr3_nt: TGTGCCAGCACCACTGGGGGGCATGATGAAAAACTGTTTTTT
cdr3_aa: CASTTGGHDEKLFF

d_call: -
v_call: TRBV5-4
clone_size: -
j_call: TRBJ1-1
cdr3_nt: TGTGCCAGCAGCTTGGCACAGATGAACACTGAAGCTTTCTTT
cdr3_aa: CASSLAQMNTEAFF

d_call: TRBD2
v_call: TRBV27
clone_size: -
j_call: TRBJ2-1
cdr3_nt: TGTGCCAGCACTCCGGGACTAGCGGGAGAGGGTTACAATGAGCAGTTCTTC
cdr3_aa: CASTPGLAGEGYNEQFF

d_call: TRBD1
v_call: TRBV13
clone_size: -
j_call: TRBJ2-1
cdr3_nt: TGTGCCAGCAGCTCCCCTCCCGGGACAGGGCCCTACAATGAGCAGTTCTTC
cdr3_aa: CASSSPPGTGPYNEQFF

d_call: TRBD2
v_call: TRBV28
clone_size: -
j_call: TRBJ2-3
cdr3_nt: TGTGCCAGCAGTGAGCGGACTAGCGGGAGTGCAGCAGATACGCAGTATTTT
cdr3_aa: CASSERTSGSAADTQYF

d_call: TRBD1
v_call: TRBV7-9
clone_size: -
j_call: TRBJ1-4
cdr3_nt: TGTGCCAGCAGCCCACCACAGCAGGGGGTTAGGGAAAAACTGTTTTTT
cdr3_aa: CASSPPQQGVREKLFF

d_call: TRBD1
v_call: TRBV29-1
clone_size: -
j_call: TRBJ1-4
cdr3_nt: TGCAGCGTTGGGACAGGGGAAGATGAAAAACTGTTTTTT
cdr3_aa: CSVGTGEDEKLFF

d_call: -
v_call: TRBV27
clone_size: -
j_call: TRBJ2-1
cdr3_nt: TGTGCCAGCAGTTTGTCGGGAGCGGGCAATGAGCAGTTCTTC
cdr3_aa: CASSLSGAGNEQFF

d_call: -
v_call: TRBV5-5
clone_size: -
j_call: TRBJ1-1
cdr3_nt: TGTGCCAGCGCCGTATTACAGAACACTGAAGCTTTCTTT
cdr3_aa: CASAVLQNTEAFF

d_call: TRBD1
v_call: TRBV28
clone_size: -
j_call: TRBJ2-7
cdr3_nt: TGTGCCAGCAGTACCGGGACAGGGGGCGAAGCGGGAGGGCCACTCGAGCAGTACTTC
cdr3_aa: CASSTGTGGEAGGPLEQYF

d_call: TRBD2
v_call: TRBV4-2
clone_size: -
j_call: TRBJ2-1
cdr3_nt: TGTGCCAGCAGCCAAGATGTCCGGGAGGGCTTCGATGAGCAGTTCTTC
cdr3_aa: CASSQDVREGFDEQFF

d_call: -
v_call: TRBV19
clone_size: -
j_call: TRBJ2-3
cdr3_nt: TGTGCCAGTAGTGATCAGTACACAGATACGCAGTATTTT
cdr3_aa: CASSDQYTDTQYF

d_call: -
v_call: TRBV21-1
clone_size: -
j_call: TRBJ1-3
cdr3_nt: TGTGCCAGCAGCAAAGTGCGGAGCTCTGGAAACACCATATATTTT
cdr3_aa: CASSKVRSSGNTIYF

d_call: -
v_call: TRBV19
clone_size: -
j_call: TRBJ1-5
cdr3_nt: TGTGCCAGTAGTATAACGGACTATAGCAATCAGCCCCAGCATTTT
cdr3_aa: CASSITDYSNQPQHF

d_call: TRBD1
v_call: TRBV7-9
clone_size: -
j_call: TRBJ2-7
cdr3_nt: TGTGCCAGCAGCTCCCTGACAGGGGCGGACGAGCAGTACTTC
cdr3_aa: CASSSLTGADEQYF

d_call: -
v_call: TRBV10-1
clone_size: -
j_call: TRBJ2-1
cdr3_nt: TGCGCCAGCAGTGGCCCACGGGACAATGAGCAGTTCTTC
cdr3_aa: CASSGPRDNEQFF

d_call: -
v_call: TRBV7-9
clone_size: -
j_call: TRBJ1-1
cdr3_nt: TGTGCCAGCAGCTTATATTATGATCAGAACACTGAAGCTTTCTTT
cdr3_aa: CASSLYYDQNTEAFF

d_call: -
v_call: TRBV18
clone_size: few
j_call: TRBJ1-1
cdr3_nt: TGTGCCAGCTCGCCAAAGAACACTGAAGCTTTCTTT
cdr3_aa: CASSPKNTEAFF

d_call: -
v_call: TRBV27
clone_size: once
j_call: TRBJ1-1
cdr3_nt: TGTGCCAGCAGTCACCGTGGCACTGAAGCTTTCTTT
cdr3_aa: CASSHRGTEAFF

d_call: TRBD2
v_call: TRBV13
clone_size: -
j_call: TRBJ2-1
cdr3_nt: TGTGCCAGCAGCTACCGACTAGCGGGAGACTACAATGAGCAGTTCTTC
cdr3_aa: CASSYRLAGDYNEQFF

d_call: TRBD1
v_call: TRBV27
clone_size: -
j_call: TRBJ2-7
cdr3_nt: TGTGCCAGCAGTTTAACCGGACAGGGGTCCTACGAGCAGTACTTC
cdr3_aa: CASSLTGQGSYEQYF

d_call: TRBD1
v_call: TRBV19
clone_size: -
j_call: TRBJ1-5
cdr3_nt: TGTGCCAGTAGTAAACGGGACAGTATCGTTTTTCAGCCCCAGCATTTT
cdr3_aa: CASSKRDSIVFQPQHF

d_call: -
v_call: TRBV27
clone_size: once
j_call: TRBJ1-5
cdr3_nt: TGTGCCAGCAGTTGGGGGGGGCGCAATCAGCCCCAGCATTTT
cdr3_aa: CASSWGGRNQPQHF